The 23 T cell receptor beta chains below were found in one sample sequenced in a study of blood T cells in healthy people across ages. Through a sample-barcoded 5' primer and a J-beta primer mix, a second PCR was run for roughly 6 to 12 cycles. TCRdb used MiXCR to reprocess the 5' RACE reads, holding one entry per CDR3 protein. The sample has about 1,400,000 distinct CDR3 sequences, roughly 40% seen once; the top ten hold less than 8%. Specimen: blood. Source of these receptors: a woman younger than 30 in good health.

This clonotype was detected only a few times. CDR3 nucleotide sequence: TGCGCCAGCAGCATAGTAGGAGACCTGAGCTACGAGCAGTACTTC. It translates to CASSIVGDLSYEQYF. The chain couples TRBV4-1 to TRBJ2-7; D is unclear. Trimming removed 5 bases at V and 3 bases at J, with 17 bases between. In germline, CDR1 is MGHRA, CDR2 YSYEKL. The CDR3 sequence is 15 residues long.

The genes are TRBV6-1 and TRBJ1-6; D gene ambiguous. Looked up from germline, CDR1 is MNHNS and CDR2 is SASEGT. Trimming cost V 5 bases and J 7 bases, with 9 bases left between them. The CDR3 is made up of 13 amino acids. The CDR3 loop is CASSTSENSPLHF. CDR3 nucleotide sequence: TGTGCCAGCAGTACGTCCGAGAATTCACCCCTCCACTTT.

The CDR3 nucleotides read TGCGCCAGCAGCCAAGATCGCGGGGGGCGTGAGCAGTACTTC. The encoded protein is CASSQDRGGREQYF. The V gene is TRBV4-1, the J gene TRBJ2-7; 8 bases fit TRBD2. The CDR3 has 14 residues. V lost 0 bases, J lost 7 bases, and 5 bases stayed unmatched. Germline values: CDR1 MGHRA, CDR2 YSYEKL.

J is TRBJ2-2 and V is TRBV21-1; the D segment call TRBD1 is taken from the table without a DNA check. TRBV21-1 is described as a pseudogene. This CDR3 is built from 20 residues. The CDR3 DNA is TGTGCCAGCAATGCAGACCTGGGGACAGGGGGCGGAAAAAACACCGGGGAGCTGTTTTTT. Translated: CASNADLGTGGGKNTGELFF.

This clonotype came up once. The genes are TRBV30 and TRBJ2-5, with 8 bases matching TRBD2. CDR3 length: 15 residues. The germline V gene has CDR1 GTSNPN and CDR2 SVGIG (reference sequence). Losses at the gene ends were 0 bases for V and 5 bases for J; bases not matched to a gene: 8. CDR3 residues: CAWSVGLAYQETQYF. CDR3 coding DNA: TGTGCCTGGAGTGTCGGACTAGCATATCAGGAGACCCAGTACTTC.

The CDR3 DNA reads TGCAGTGCTAGAGTGGCCCCCGGACAGGATGTCCAAGAGACCCAGTACTTC. Its translation is CSARVAPGQDVQETQYF. This chain links TRBV20-1 with TRBJ2-5; TRBD1 aligns across 7 bases. The CDR3 has 17 amino acids. J lost 1 base, V lost 1 base, and 12 bases had no gene match. From germline, CDR1 is DFQATT and CDR2 SNEGSKA (reference sequence).

J is TRBJ2-5 and V is TRBV12-3 or TRBV12-4, with a possible D match to TRBD2 (5 bases). Trimming shortened V by 6 bases and J by 1 base, and 12 bases separated the two germline ends. The CDR3 is made up of 14 amino acids. The CDR3 protein is CASRRGSIQETQYF. Here the CDR3 DNA reads TGTGCCAGCAGGAGAGGGAGTATCCAAGAGACCCAGTACTTC.

The V and J genes are TRBV10-3 and TRBJ2-1, with D perhaps being TRBD1 or TRBD2 (5 bases each). Germline CDR1 is ENHRY and CDR2 is SYGVKD. V lost 1 base and J lost 8, with 12 bases in between. This CDR3 contains 14 residues. The CDR3 here is CAISELGVRDEQFF. The CDR3 region has the DNA TGTGCCATCAGTGAGTTGGGGGTGAGGGATGAGCAGTTCTTC.

This clonotype has just a few counts. This chain joins TRBV28 and TRBJ2-5; perhaps TRBD2 as D (6 bases). The CDR3 sequence is 14 residues long. Trimming removed 7 bases from V and 11 bases from J, with 23 bases in between. Germline lookup yields CDR1 MDHEN and CDR2 SYDVKM. The CDR3 sequence: CASTSGGTFLGQYF. In DNA, the CDR3 is TGTGCCAGCACCTCGGGCGGGACCTTTCTCGGGCAGTACTTC.

The chain has TRBV6-5 and TRBJ1-1; no clear D. V lost 6 bases and J 2 bases, leaving 13 bases between the germline ends. This CDR3 spans 14 amino acids. Germline CDR1 and CDR2: MNHEY and SVGAGI. The CDR3 loop reads CASRKVGYNTEAFF. The DNA for the CDR3 is TGTGCCAGCAGGAAAGTGGGCTACAACACTGAAGCTTTCTTT.

This clonotype was seen only once. The CDR3 loop reads CASSQGTEQSIMNTEAFF. The CDR3 nucleotides are TGCGCCAGCAGCCAGGGGACAGAGCAGAGCATTATGAACACTGAAGCTTTCTTT. The genes are TRBV5-1 and TRBJ1-1; 7 nucleotides match TRBD1. This CDR3 region has 18 residues. J gave up 0 bases and V 4 bases, and 15 bases lay outside the gene matches. CDR1 is SGHRS, CDR2 YFSETQ, per germline.

The chain recombines TRBV24-1 with TRBJ2-3; TRBD2 is a possible D gene (6 bases). The V and J ends lost 3 bases and 1 base respectively, with 10 bases between them. The CDR3 totals 15 residues. Germline CDR1 and CDR2: KGHDR and SFDVKD. The DNA for the CDR3 is TGTGCCACCAGTGATGTTTGGGGGGGCACAGATACGCAGTATTTT. Residues: CATSDVWGGTDTQYF.

The gene calls are TRBV11-1 and TRBJ2-5; TRBD2 might be the D (6 bases). Trimming left V 5 bases short and J 11 bases short, with 27 bases between. The length of the CDR3 is 16 residues. CDR1 is SGHAT, CDR2 FQDESV, per germline (reference sequence). This chain's CDR3 is CASSLGSSDPTNEQYF. As DNA, the CDR3 is TGTGCCAGCAGCCTAGGGTCTAGCGATCCTACAAATGAGCAGTACTTC.

V is TRBV25-1 and J is TRBJ1-2, with D uncertain. Looked up from germline, CDR1 is MGHDK and CDR2 is SYGVNS. V shed 1 base and J shed 10 bases, with 13 bases lying between them. The CDR3 sequence is 13 residues long. In nucleotides, the CDR3 is TGTGCCAGCAGTGAATTTATGGGGTTAGACTACACCTTC. Protein product: CASSEFMGLDYTF.

In DNA form, the CDR3 reads TGCGCCAGCAGCCCGGGTTGGACACGGAATGAGCAGTACTTC. Its translation is CASSPGWTRNEQYF. V and J are TRBV5-1 and TRBJ2-7, with TRBD1 as a possible D gene (5 bases). CDR1 is SGHRS, CDR2 YFSETQ, per germline. There are 14 residues in the CDR3. Trimming shortened V by 4 bases and J by 7 bases, and 18 bases separated the two germline ends.

The chain couples TRBV7-9 to TRBJ1-1; D gene uncertain. The CDR3 runs 10 residues. V gave up 5 bases and J gave up 8 bases, with 6 bases separating them. Germline V lookup: CDR1 SEHNR, CDR2 FQNEAQ (reference sequence). The CDR3 sequence: CASSAPEAFF. The CDR3 DNA is TGTGCCAGCAGCGCTCCAGAAGCTTTCTTT.

This chain uses TRBV29-1 with TRBJ2-1; TRBD1 matches at 7 bases. The germline V gene has CDR1 SQVTM and CDR2 ANQGSEA. The ends lost 4 bases at V and 8 bases at J; junction bases unmatched: 5. The CDR3 contains 12 residues. Written as DNA, the CDR3 is TGCAGCGTTGCCGACAGGGAACATGAGCAGTTCTTC. It encodes CSVADREHEQFF.

The V and J genes are TRBV27 and TRBJ2-3, with D hard to call. Trimming removed 6 bases from V and 2 bases from J, with 12 bases in between. The CDR3 has 14 residues. Germline CDR1 and CDR2: MNHEY and SMNVEV (reference sequence). The CDR3 loop is CASSLVPPTDTQYF. The CDR3 nucleotides are TGTGCCAGCAGCCTGGTCCCACCCACAGATACGCAGTATTTT.

This chain links TRBV7-9 with TRBJ2-1; 8 bases map to TRBD2. Germline V gene sequence: CDR1 SEHNR, CDR2 FQNEAQ (reference sequence). Trimming cost V 5 bases and J 4 bases; bases outside gene matches: 7. CDR3 size: 15 residues. As DNA, the CDR3 is TGTGCCAGCAGCGGAACTAGCGGAAAGTACAATGAGCAGTTCTTC. Amino acid sequence: CASSGTSGKYNEQFF.

This clonotype was detected only a few times. V and J are TRBV6-2 or TRBV6-3 and TRBJ2-1; 8 bases fit TRBD2. V gave up 0 bases and J gave up 8 bases; unmatched junction bases: 9. The germline gives CDR1 MNHEY, CDR2 SVGEGT. The CDR3 is made up of 16 amino acids. The CDR3 spells CASSYSFREGMDEQFF. CDR3 DNA: TGTGCCAGCAGTTACTCGTTCCGGGAGGGCATGGATGAGCAGTTCTTC.

The table lists this clonotype with a count of one. An end of the junction differs from the germline gene, which may be a read error. This sequence joins TRBV5-1 and TRBJ2-5; D gene uncertain. The CDR3 covers 15 residues. The V gene's germline CDR1 is SGHRS and CDR2 YFSETQ. The CDR3, as DNA: TGCGCCAGCAGCCCGGTTGCTCAGTACCAAGCGACCCAGTACTTC. Its translation is CASSPVAQYQATQYF. The full variable domain, rest sourced from reference TRBV5-1 and TRBJ2-5, is KAGVTQTPRYLIKTRGQQVTLSCSPISGHRSVSWYQQTPGQGLQFLFEYFSETQRNKGNFPGRFSGRQFSNSRSEMNVSTLELGDSALYLCASSPVAQYQATQYFGPGTRLLVL.

V and J are TRBV24-1 and TRBJ2-3, with 8 positions matching TRBD1. The CDR3 loop spans 20 amino acids. The V and J ends lost 0 bases and 2 bases, in that order; junction bases with no gene match: 15. Germline V lookup: CDR1 KGHDR, CDR2 SFDVKD. The CDR3 here is CATSDLATVETGAITDTQYF. The CDR3 DNA reads as TGTGCCACCAGTGATTTGGCTACAGTAGAGACAGGGGCGATCACAGATACGCAGTATTTT.

The chain links TRBV6-5 to TRBJ1-4, with no clear D. CDR3 size: 14 residues. Trimming pared 0 bases from V and 8 bases from J, leaving 10 bases between. Germline loops: CDR1 MNHEY, CDR2 SVGAGI. The CDR3: CASSYSGGREKLFF. The CDR3, as DNA: TGTGCCAGCAGTTACTCGGGCGGGAGAGAAAAACTGTTTTTT.